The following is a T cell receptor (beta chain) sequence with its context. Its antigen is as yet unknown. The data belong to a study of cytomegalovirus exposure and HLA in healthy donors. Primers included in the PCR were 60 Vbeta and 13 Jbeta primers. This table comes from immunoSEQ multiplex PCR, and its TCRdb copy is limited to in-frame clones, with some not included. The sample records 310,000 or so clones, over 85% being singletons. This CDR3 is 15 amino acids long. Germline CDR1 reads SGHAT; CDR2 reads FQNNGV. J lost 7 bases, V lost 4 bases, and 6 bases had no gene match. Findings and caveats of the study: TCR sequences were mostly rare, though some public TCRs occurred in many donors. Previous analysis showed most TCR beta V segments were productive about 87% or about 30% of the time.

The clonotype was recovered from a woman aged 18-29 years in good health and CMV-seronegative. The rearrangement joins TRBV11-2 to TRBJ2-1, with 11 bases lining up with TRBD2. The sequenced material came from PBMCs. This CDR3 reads CASSSLAGGLNEQFF. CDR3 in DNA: TGTGCCAGCAGCTCTCTAGCGGGGGGTCTTAATGAGCAGTTCTTC.